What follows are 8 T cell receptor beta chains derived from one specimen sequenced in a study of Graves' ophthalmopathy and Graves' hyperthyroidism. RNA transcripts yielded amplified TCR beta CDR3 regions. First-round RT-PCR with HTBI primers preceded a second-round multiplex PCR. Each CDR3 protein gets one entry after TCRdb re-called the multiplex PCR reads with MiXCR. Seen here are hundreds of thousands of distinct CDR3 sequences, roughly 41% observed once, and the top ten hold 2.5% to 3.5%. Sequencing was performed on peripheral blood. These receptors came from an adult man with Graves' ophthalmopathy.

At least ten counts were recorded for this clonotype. The CDR3 loop reads CATSGTSGASYEQYF. DNA of the CDR3: TGTGCCACCAGCGGGACTAGCGGGGCCTCCTACGAGCAGTACTTC. The rearrangement uses TRBV24-1 and TRBJ2-7; 13 nucleotides agree with TRBD2. The CDR3 has 15 amino acids. V lost 7 bases to trimming and J lost 0 bases; unmatched junction nucleotides: 2. Germline CDR1 KGHDR, CDR2 SFDVKD.

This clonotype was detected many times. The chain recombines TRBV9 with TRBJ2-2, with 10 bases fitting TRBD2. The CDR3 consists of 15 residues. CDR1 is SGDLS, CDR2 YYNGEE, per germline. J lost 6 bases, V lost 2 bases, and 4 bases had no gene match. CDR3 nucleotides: TGTGCCAGCAGCGTCTCCGGGACTAGCGCCGGGGAGCTGTTTTTT. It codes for CASSVSGTSAGELFF.

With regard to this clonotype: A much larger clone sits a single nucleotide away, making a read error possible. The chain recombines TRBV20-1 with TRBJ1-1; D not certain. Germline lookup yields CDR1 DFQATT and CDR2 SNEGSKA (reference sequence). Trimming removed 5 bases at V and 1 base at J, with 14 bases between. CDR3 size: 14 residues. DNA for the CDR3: TGCAGTGCTTCGAGTTCCGCGGCGAACACTGAAGCTTTCTTT. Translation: CSASSSAANTEAFF.

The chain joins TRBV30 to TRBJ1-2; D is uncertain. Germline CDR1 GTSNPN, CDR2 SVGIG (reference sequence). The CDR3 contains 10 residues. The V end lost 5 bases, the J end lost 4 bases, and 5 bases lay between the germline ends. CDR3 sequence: CAWASYGYTF. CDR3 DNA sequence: TGTGCCTGGGCATCCTATGGCTACACCTTC.

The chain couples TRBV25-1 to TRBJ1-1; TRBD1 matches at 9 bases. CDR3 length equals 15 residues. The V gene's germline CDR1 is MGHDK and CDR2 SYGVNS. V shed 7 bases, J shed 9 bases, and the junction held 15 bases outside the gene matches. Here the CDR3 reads CASTLEAGTGQKAFF. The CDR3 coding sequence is TGTGCCAGCACCCTGGAGGCGGGGACAGGGCAAAAAGCTTTCTTT.

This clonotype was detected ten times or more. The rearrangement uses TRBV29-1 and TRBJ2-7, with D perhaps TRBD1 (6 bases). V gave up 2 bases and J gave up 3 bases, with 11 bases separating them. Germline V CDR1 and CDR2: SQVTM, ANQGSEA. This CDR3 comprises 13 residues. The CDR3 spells CSVENADSYEQYF. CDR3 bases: TGCAGCGTTGAAAACGCGGACAGCTACGAGCAGTACTTC.

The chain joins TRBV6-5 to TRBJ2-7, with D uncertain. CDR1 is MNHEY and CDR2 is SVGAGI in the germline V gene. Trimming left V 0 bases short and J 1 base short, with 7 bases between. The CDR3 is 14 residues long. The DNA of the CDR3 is TGTGCCAGCAGTTACTCATACCCGTCCTACGAGCAGTACTTC. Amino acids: CASSYSYPSYEQYF.

CDR3 nucleotides: TGTGCTAGTGGTCTAGCGACAGGGGGACGTGAGCAGTACTTC. Protein product: CASGLATGGREQYF. The chain joins TRBV12-5 to TRBJ2-7; 9 bases map to TRBD1. J was trimmed by 7 bases and V by 5 bases; bases with no gene match: 9. The CDR3 runs to 14 residues. Per the germline V gene, CDR1 is LGHNT and CDR2 is FRNRAP.